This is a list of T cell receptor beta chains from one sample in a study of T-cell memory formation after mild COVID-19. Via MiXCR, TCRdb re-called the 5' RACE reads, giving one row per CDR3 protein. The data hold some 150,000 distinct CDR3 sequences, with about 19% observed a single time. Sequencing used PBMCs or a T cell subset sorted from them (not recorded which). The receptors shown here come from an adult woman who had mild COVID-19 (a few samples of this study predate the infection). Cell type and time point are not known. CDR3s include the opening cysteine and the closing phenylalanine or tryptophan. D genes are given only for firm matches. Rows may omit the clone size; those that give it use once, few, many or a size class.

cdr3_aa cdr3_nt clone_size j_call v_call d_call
CASSLLYGANVLTF TGTGCCAGCAGCCTCTTATACGGAGCCAACGTCCTGACTTTC few TRBJ2-6 TRBV11-2 NA
CASILNMRAARTGELFF TGTGCCAGCATCCTAAACATGAGGGCAGCAAGAACCGGGGAGCTGTTTTTT few TRBJ2-2 TRBV6-6 NA
CASSLSGSNEQFF TGCGCCAGCAGCTTGTCAGGGTCGAATGAGCAGTTCTTC few TRBJ2-1 TRBV5-1 NA
CSGGGAAYNEQFF TGCAGCGGGGGCGGGGCGGCTTACAATGAGCAGTTCTTC NA TRBJ2-1 TRBV29-1 NA
CSARNPPFKDSEAFF TGCAGTGCTAGAAACCCACCCTTTAAGGACAGTGAAGCTTTCTTT NA TRBJ1-1 TRBV20-1 NA
CASSQPGAGEQFF TGTGCCAGCAGCCAGCCAGGAGCGGGGGAGCAGTTCTTC NA TRBJ2-1 TRBV7-2 TRBD2
CASSEGLAGAKNIQYF TGTGCCAGCAGCGAGGGACTAGCGGGAGCCAAAAACATTCAGTACTTC NA TRBJ2-4 TRBV7-2 TRBD2
CSAERGRSRAGELFF TGCAGCGCCGAGCGGGGGCGGTCTAGGGCCGGGGAGCTGTTTTTT NA TRBJ2-2 TRBV29-1 TRBD2
CASSLSTTTQQYF TGTGCCAGCAGTTTATCGACAACGACTCAGCAGTACTTC few TRBJ2-7 TRBV27 NA
CAWSARGNQPQHF TGTGCCTGGAGTGCTAGGGGGAATCAGCCCCAGCATTTT NA TRBJ1-5 TRBV30 NA
CASSSPGLAFNEQFF TGTGCCAGCAGCTCCCCGGGACTAGCCTTCAATGAGCAGTTCTTC NA TRBJ2-1 TRBV7-6 TRBD2
CSAGRGSRATNYGYTF TGCAGTGCTGGACGAGGTAGCCGGGCCACTAACTATGGCTACACCTTC NA TRBJ1-2 TRBV20-1 NA
CATSDSNTPSYNEQFF TGTGCCACCAGTGACTCGAACACCCCCTCCTACAATGAGCAGTTCTTC few TRBJ2-1 TRBV24-1 NA
CASSLAGQGNAAFF TGTGCCAGCAGCTTAGCCGGACAGGGGAATGCAGCTTTCTTT few TRBJ1-1 TRBV7-9 TRBD1
CASSSNTNTQYF TGTGCCAGCAGTTCAAACACGAATACGCAGTATTTT NA TRBJ2-3 TRBV6-6 NA
CASSSLAGDVYEQYF TGTGCCAGCAGTTCCCTAGCGGGTGACGTGTACGAGCAGTACTTC few TRBJ2-7 TRBV7-9 TRBD2
CACSGTSGSNNEQFF TGTGCCTGTTCCGGGACTAGCGGGTCCAACAATGAGCAGTTCTTC NA TRBJ2-1 TRBV5-6 TRBD2
CASSLVGRGRWNEQFF TGTGCCAGCAGCTTAGTCGGGAGGGGGAGGTGGAATGAGCAGTTCTTC few TRBJ2-1 TRBV11-3 TRBD2
CASSPQGRGGDEQFF TGTGCCAGCAGCCCCCAGGGGAGGGGAGGGGATGAGCAGTTCTTC NA TRBJ2-1 TRBV12-3/TRBV12-4 NA
CASSLSPPDTQYF TGTGCCAGCAGCTTATCCCCCCCAGATACGCAGTATTTT NA TRBJ2-3 TRBV11-2 NA
CASAPGLATSGTDTQYF TGCGCCAGCGCACCAGGATTGGCGACTAGCGGCACAGATACGCAGTATTTT NA TRBJ2-3 TRBV5-1 TRBD2
CASSYRSGVLDNEQFF TGTGCCAGCAGTTATAGGAGCGGAGTCCTAGACAATGAGCAGTTCTTC NA TRBJ2-1 TRBV6-2/TRBV6-3 NA
CASSQGVRGFETQYF TGTGCCAGCAGCCAAGGCGTCAGGGGTTTTGAGACCCAGTACTTC NA TRBJ2-5 TRBV14 NA
CASSLANPNTEAFF TGTGCCAGCAGCTTGGCAAACCCGAACACTGAAGCTTTCTTT NA TRBJ1-1 TRBV11-2 NA
CAWSYRVSEQYF TGTGCCTGGAGTTACAGGGTCAGCGAGCAGTACTTC NA TRBJ2-7 TRBV30 NA
CAWSAQGGNSPLHF TGTGCCTGGAGTGCGCAGGGGGGGAATTCACCCCTCCACTTT few TRBJ1-6 TRBV30 TRBD1
CASSQVRTSGSYNEQFF TGCGCCAGCAGCCAAGTTCGGACTAGCGGGAGCTACAATGAGCAGTTCTTC NA TRBJ2-1 TRBV4-1 TRBD2
CASSPSGGGYNEQFF TGCGCCAGCAGCCCTAGCGGGGGCGGCTACAATGAGCAGTTCTTC many TRBJ2-1 TRBV4-1 TRBD2
CSARLAGTTDTQYF TGCAGTGCTAGACTAGCGGGGACCACAGATACGCAGTATTTT NA TRBJ2-3 TRBV20-1 TRBD2
CASSGQTMNTEAFF TGTGCCAGCAGTGGACAGACCATGAACACTGAAGCTTTCTTT few TRBJ1-1 TRBV2 NA
CASTPRGLAGGSYEQYF TGTGCCAGCACCCCCAGAGGACTAGCGGGAGGGTCCTACGAGCAGTACTTC few TRBJ2-7 TRBV11-1 TRBD2
CASSYDQVSYNEQFF TGTGCCAGCAGTTACGACCAGGTCTCCTACAATGAGCAGTTCTTC NA TRBJ2-1 TRBV6-5 NA
CASSLSYRSGELFF TGCGCCAGCAGCTTGTCCTATCGTTCCGGGGAGCTGTTTTTT few TRBJ2-2 TRBV5-1 NA
CATSDPDSSSTDTQYF TGTGCCACCAGTGACCCGGACAGTTCTAGCACAGATACGCAGTATTTT NA TRBJ2-3 TRBV24-1 NA
CASSEYGGLAGELFF TGTGCCAGCAGTGAATATGGGGGATTGGCCGGGGAGCTGTTTTTT NA TRBJ2-2 TRBV25-1 NA
CASSLRGLRPTGELFF TGTGCCAGCAGCTTACGCGGGCTTAGACCGACCGGGGAGCTGTTTTTT few TRBJ2-2 TRBV7-9 NA
CASSYSRFSEQYF TGTGCCAGCAGTTACTCGCGGTTTAGCGAGCAGTACTTC few TRBJ2-7 TRBV6-5 NA
CSAYSSGGTYEQYF TGCAGTGCTTACTCTAGCGGGGGGACCTACGAGCAGTACTTC NA TRBJ2-7 TRBV20-1 TRBD2
CASSKGSGGEYNEQFF TGTGCCAGCAGCAAAGGGTCGGGGGGGGAATACAATGAGCAGTTCTTC NA TRBJ2-1 TRBV21-1 NA
CASSQDQSMNTEAFF TGTGCCAGCAGCCAAGACCAATCAATGAACACTGAAGCTTTCTTT NA TRBJ1-1 TRBV3-1 NA
CASSSRGSNQPQHF TGTGCCAGCAGCTCCAGGGGTAGCAATCAGCCCCAGCATTTT NA TRBJ1-5 TRBV27 NA
CASSYSGGDVMGYTF TGTGCCAGCAGTTATAGCGGAGGAGATGTGATGGGCTACACCTTC NA TRBJ1-2 TRBV6-5 NA
CASSPGGASYEQYF TGTGCCAGCAGCCCCGGGGGGGCCTCCTACGAGCAGTACTTC few TRBJ2-7 TRBV7-3 TRBD2
CASGKRLAGETQYF TGTGCCAGCGGGAAAAGGTTGGCTGGAGAGACCCAGTACTTC few TRBJ2-5 TRBV5-4 NA
CASSLSRGSAAFNSPLHF TGTGCCAGCAGCCTCTCTCGGGGCTCAGCTGCCTTTAATTCACCCCTCCACTTT NA TRBJ1-6 TRBV6-5 NA